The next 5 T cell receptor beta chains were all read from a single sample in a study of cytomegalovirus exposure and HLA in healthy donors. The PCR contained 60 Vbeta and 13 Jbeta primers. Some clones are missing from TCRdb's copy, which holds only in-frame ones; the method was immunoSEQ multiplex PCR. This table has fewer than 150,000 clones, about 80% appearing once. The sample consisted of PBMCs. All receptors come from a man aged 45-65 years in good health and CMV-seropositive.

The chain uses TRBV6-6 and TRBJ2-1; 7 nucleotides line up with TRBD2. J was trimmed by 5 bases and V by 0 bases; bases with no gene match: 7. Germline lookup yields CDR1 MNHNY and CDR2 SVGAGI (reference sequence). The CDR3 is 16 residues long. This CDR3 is CASSYSRQRGDNEQFF. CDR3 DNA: TGTGCCAGCAGTTACTCGAGGCAGCGGGGAGACAATGAGCAGTTCTTC.

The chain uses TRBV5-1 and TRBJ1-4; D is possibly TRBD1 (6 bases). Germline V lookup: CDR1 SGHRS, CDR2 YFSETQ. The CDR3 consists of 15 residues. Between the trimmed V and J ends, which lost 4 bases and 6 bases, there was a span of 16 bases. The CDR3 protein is CASSPGGGPDEKLFF. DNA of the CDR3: TGCGCCAGCAGCCCGGGGGGGGGCCCTGATGAAAAACTGTTTTTT.

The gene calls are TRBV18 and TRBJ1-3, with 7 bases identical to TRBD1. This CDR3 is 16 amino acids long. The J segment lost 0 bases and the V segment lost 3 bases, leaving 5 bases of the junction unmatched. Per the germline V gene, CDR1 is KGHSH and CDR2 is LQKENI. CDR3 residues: CASSPRDSLSGNTIYF. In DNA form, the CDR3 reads TGTGCCAGCTCACCGAGGGACAGCCTCTCTGGAAACACCATATATTTT.

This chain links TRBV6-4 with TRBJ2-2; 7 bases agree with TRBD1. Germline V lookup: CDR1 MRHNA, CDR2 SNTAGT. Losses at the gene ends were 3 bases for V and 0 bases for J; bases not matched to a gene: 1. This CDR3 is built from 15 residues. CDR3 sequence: CASSEGTANTGELFF. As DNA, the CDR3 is TGTGCCAGCAGTGAGGGGACAGCGAACACCGGGGAGCTGTTTTTT.

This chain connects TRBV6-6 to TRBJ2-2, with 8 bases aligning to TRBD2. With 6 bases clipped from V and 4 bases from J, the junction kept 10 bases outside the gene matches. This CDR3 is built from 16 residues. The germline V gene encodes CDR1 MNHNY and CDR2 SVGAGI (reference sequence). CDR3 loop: CASSPAGGGRTGELFF. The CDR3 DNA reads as TGTGCCAGCAGCCCCGCCGGGGGGGGGCGCACCGGGGAGCTGTTTTTT.